Detailed here is one T cell receptor (beta chain). Its target is unknown. The data derive from a study of OX40 agonist ivuxolimab in advanced cancers. The wider study: A male proportion of around 86% was recorded, with mean age approximately 60 years and range about 20 to 90.

General observations from the study: At doses 0.1 to 3.0 mg/kg, CD4+ and CD8+ clones expanded.

Profiling relied on immunoSEQ multiplex PCR, and the TCRdb table lists in-frame clones only, not all of them. This table has 20,000 to 25,000 clones, just over 85% appearing once. It was autoimmune disease history or systemic immunosuppression that excluded patients. The CDR3 consists of 12 residues. The V end was cut by 11 bases, the J end by 0 bases, with 10 bases between. Germline V CDR1 and CDR2: LNHDA, SQIVND (reference sequence). The rearrangement links TRBV19 to TRBJ1-2; D call uncertain. The sample consisted of CD4+ or CD8+ T cells sorted from blood, taken in a trial of the OX40 agonist ivuxolimab. The TCR sequence derives from an adult with an advanced solid tumor such as melanoma, head and neck, liver or kidney cancer. CDR3 nucleotides: TGTGCCGCCAGAATACCTAACTATGGCTACACCTTC. Translating it yields CAARIPNYGYTF.